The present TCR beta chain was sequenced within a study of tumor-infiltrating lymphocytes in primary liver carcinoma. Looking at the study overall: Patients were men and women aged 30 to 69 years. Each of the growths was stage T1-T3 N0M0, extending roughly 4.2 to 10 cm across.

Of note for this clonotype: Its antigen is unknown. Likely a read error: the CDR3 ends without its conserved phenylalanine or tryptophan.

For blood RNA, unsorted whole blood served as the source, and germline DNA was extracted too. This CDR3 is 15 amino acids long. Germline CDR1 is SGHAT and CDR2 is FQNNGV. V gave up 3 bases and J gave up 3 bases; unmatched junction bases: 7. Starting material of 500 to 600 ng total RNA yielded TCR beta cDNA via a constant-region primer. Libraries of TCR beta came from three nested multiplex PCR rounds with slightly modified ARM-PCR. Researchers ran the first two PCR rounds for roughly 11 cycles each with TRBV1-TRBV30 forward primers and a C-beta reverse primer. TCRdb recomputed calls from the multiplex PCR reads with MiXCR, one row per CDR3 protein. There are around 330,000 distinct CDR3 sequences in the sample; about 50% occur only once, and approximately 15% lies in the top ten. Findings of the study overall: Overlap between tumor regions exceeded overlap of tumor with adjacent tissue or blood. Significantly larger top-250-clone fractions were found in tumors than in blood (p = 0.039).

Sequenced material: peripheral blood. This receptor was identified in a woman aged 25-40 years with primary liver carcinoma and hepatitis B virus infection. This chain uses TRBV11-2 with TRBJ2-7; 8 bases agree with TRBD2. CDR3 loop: CASSFTSGSFYEQYS. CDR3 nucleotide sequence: TGTGCCAGCAGCTTCACTAGCGGAAGCTTCTACGAGCAGTACTCC.